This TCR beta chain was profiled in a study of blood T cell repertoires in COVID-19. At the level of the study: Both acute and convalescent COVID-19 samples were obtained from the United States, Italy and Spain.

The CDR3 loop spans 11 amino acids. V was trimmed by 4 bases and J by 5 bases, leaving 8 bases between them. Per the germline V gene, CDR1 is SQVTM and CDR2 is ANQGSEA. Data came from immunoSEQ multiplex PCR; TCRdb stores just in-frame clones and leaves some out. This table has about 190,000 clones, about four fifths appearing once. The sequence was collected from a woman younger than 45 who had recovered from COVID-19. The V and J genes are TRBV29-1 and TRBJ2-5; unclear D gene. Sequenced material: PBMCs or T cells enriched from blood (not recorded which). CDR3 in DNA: TGCAGCGTTGGGCCTGGTGAGACCCAGTACTTC. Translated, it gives CSVGPGETQYF.